The 22 T cell receptor beta chains below all came from one sample that was sequenced in a study of cytomegalovirus exposure and HLA in healthy donors (dated by TCRdb to about 2017). Receptor amplification or capture employed the immunoSEQ multiplex PCR assay. The multiplex PCR relied on a mix of 60 forward primers for TCR Vbeta segments and 13 reverse primers for TCR Jbeta segments. TCRdb mirrors the immuneACCESS table, restricted to in-frame sequences. Some clones are absent from its copies; in checked studies, under half trace to an unresolved V gene, and the reason for the others is unknown. The sample table lists about 140,000 clones, over 60% of them with a count of one. Clones ranked in the top ten supply under 2% of the sample. Source material: PBMCs. These receptors all stem from a female donor in good health and CMV-seronegative.

The rearrangement links TRBV6-6 to TRBJ2-3; D is perhaps TRBD1 (5 bases). The ends were cut back, 4 bases at V and 6 bases at J, with 8 bases in the middle. The CDR3 sequence is 12 residues long. Germline CDR1 is MNHNY and CDR2 is SVGAGI (reference sequence). CDR3 residues: CASSSGMDTQYF. CDR3 bases: TGTGCCAGCAGTTCAGGGATGGATACGCAGTATTTT.

The chain employs TRBV15 and TRBJ1-1; 7 bases line up with TRBD1. The CDR3 is 15 amino acids. V gave up 2 bases and J gave up 1 base; unmatched junction bases: 4. Germline-derived CDR1 and CDR2 are LNHNV and YYDKDF (reference sequence). CDR3 amino acids: CATSRPGQPNTEAFF. The CDR3 DNA sequence: TGTGCCACCAGCAGACCGGGACAGCCGAACACTGAAGCTTTCTTT.

The CDR3 sequence: CSVDPRGDIGEQFF. The CDR3 DNA reads as TGCAGCGTCGACCCTCGGGGGGACATTGGTGAGCAGTTCTTC. The chain employs TRBV29-1 and TRBJ2-1; D possibly corresponds to TRBD2 (7 bases). This CDR3 is 14 amino acids long. V was cut by 6 bases and J by 9 bases, with 21 bases left in between. From germline, CDR1 is SQVTM and CDR2 ANQGSEA.

This clone occurred a few times. The chain has TRBV19 and TRBJ1-3; no clear D gene. The germline V and J ends were trimmed by 4 bases and 2 bases, with 15 bases remaining between them. The CDR3 has 16 amino acids. Germline CDR1 LNHDA, CDR2 SQIVND (reference sequence). CDR3 nucleotides: TGTGCCAGTAGTAAAATGGGTCGGAGACCTGGAAACACCATATATTTT. This sequence encodes CASSKMGRRPGNTIYF. Supplemented by reference TRBV19 and TRBJ1-3, the full variable domain reads DGGITQSPKYLFRKEGQNVTLSCEQNLNHDAMYWYRQDPGQGLRLIYYSQIVNDFQKGDIAEGYSVSREKKESFPLTVTSAQKNPTAFYLCASSKMGRRPGNTIYFGEGSWLTVV.

The genes are TRBV9 and TRBJ1-2, with D perhaps matching TRBD1 (6 bases). CDR1 and CDR2 (germline): SGDLS, YYNGEE. With 2 bases removed from V and 8 bases from J, the gap between germline ends came to 10 bases. The CDR3 is 12 residues long. The CDR3 loop is CASSVHGGGYTF. The CDR3 coding sequence is TGTGCCAGCAGCGTCCATGGGGGCGGCTACACCTTC.

The rearrangement joins TRBV27 to TRBJ2-7; D is perhaps TRBD1 (5 bases). Germline loops: CDR1 MNHEY, CDR2 SMNVEV (reference sequence). CDR3 length: 13 residues. The V end was cut by 3 bases, the J end by 3 bases, with 9 bases between. CDR3 loop: CASSFGQGYEQYF. The CDR3 nucleotides read TGTGCCAGCAGTTTTGGCCAGGGCTACGAGCAGTACTTC.

With regard to this clone: Other DNA sequences from this sample encode an identical CDR3 as well. The V call is TRBV27, the J call TRBJ2-3; D gene unclear. The CDR3 extends over 11 amino acids. Trimming cost V 7 bases and J 9 bases, with 11 bases left between them. CDR1 and CDR2 (germline): MNHEY, SMNVEV (reference sequence). DNA of the CDR3: TGTGCCAGCAACCTAGGTCTCACGCAGTATTTT. Its protein product is CASNLGLTQYF.

V is TRBV7-2 and J is TRBJ1-4; the D gene is possibly TRBD1 (5 bases). Germline V gene data show CDR1 as SGHTA and CDR2 as FQGNSA. The ends were cut back, 0 bases at V and 3 bases at J, with 11 bases in the middle. The CDR3 has 16 amino acids. CDR3 protein: CASSLAARAPNEKLFF. The CDR3 nucleotides are TGTGCCAGCAGCTTAGCGGCCAGGGCTCCTAATGAAAAACTGTTTTTT.

V is TRBV6-5 and J is TRBJ2-5, with TRBD1 matching 9 bases. The CDR3 is 14 residues long. Germline-derived CDR1 and CDR2 are MNHEY and SVGAGI. Trimming removed 8 bases from V and 3 bases from J; junction bases left unmatched: 7. The CDR3 loop is CASARDREEETQYF. In nucleotides, the CDR3 is TGTGCCAGCGCCCGGGACAGGGAGGAAGAGACCCAGTACTTC.

This clone has only a few counts. The DNA of the CDR3 is TGTGCCAGCAGCTTGAGCGGGACAACTGACTACGAGCAGTACTTC. Translated, it gives CASSLSGTTDYEQYF. The J gene is TRBJ2-7, the V gene TRBV7-9; the D gene is possibly TRBD2 (7 bases). Looked up from germline, CDR1 is SEHNR and CDR2 is FQNEAQ (reference sequence). The CDR3 length is 15 residues. V was cut by 3 bases and J by 3 bases, with 15 bases left in between.

The chain couples TRBV14 to TRBJ2-7; D perhaps matches TRBD1 (5 bases). Germline V gene data show CDR1 as SGHDN and CDR2 as FVKESK. Trimming pared 2 bases from V and 0 bases from J, leaving 11 bases between. CDR3 length equals 15 residues. CDR3 loop: CASSQQDIFSYEQYF. CDR3 bases: TGTGCCAGCAGCCAACAGGACATCTTCTCCTACGAGCAGTACTTC.

The chain employs TRBV13 and TRBJ2-5; 15 positions agree with TRBD2. V lost 1 base to trimming and J lost 1 base; unmatched junction nucleotides: 7. Germline V gives CDR1 PRHDT, CDR2 FYEKMQ (reference sequence). This CDR3 region has 19 residues. CDR3 in amino acids: CASSLAQGTSGRFQETQYF. For the CDR3, the DNA is TGTGCCAGCAGCTTAGCGCAGGGGACTAGCGGGAGGTTCCAAGAGACCCAGTACTTC.

This rearrangement joins TRBV7-8 to TRBJ2-2; possible D gene TRBD1, 6 bases. Trimming left V 4 bases short and J 0 bases short, with 9 bases between. Germline loops: CDR1 SGHVS, CDR2 FQNEAQ. The CDR3 runs 15 residues. In DNA form, the CDR3 reads TGTGCCAGCAGCTGGGGGCGAACGAACACCGGGGAGCTGTTTTTT. This codes for CASSWGRTNTGELFF.

This clone was found once. CDR3 in DNA: TGTGCCAGTAGGCCTGGACTAGATGTCCACGAGCAGTACTTC. It encodes CASRPGLDVHEQYF. V usage is TRBV19 and J usage is TRBJ2-7; the match to TRBD2 covers 7 bases. The J segment lost 5 bases and the V segment lost 6 bases, leaving 10 bases of the junction unmatched. The germline CDR1 and CDR2 sequences are LNHDA and SQIVND (reference sequence). The CDR3 extends over 14 amino acids.

V is TRBV9 and J is TRBJ1-1, with D unresolved. V lost 0 bases, J lost 9 bases, and 12 bases lay in between. The CDR3 is 13 residues long. Looked up from germline, CDR1 is SGDLS and CDR2 is YYNGEE. CDR3 sequence (DNA): TGTGCCAGCAGCGTAGGAATGGAGCTCCAAGCTTTCTTT. As protein: CASSVGMELQAFF.

The chain recombines TRBV28 with TRBJ1-1; D is perhaps TRBD1 (6 bases). From germline, CDR1 is MDHEN and CDR2 SYDVKM. There are 16 residues in the CDR3. Trimming removed 5 bases from V and 0 bases from J, with 16 bases in between. Here the CDR3 reads CASSRGSRGMNTEAFF. CDR3 nucleotides: TGTGCCAGCAGTAGAGGTTCCAGGGGCATGAACACTGAAGCTTTCTTT.

V and J are TRBV11-2 and TRBJ2-4, with 13 bases identical to TRBD2. With V trimmed by 6 bases and J by 6 bases, 5 bases remained unmatched. The CDR3 covers 15 residues. The germline V gene encodes CDR1 SGHAT and CDR2 FQNNGV. CDR3 residues: CASSWTSGSGNIQYF. CDR3 in DNA: TGTGCCAGCAGTTGGACTAGCGGGAGTGGAAACATTCAGTACTTC.

The genes are TRBV5-1 and TRBJ2-7; maybe TRBD1 (5 bases). V was cut by 0 bases and J by 5 bases, with 15 bases left in between. This CDR3 has 15 amino acids. The V gene's germline CDR1 is SGHRS and CDR2 YFSETQ. CDR3 residues: CASSLELAGANEQYF. For the CDR3, the DNA is TGCGCCAGCAGCTTGGAGTTAGCTGGGGCCAACGAGCAGTACTTC. The variable domain in full, with the rest retrieved from reference TRBV5-1 and TRBJ2-7, is KAGVTQTPRYLIKTRGQQVTLSCSPISGHRSVSWYQQTPGQGLQFLFEYFSETQRNKGNFPGRFSGRQFSNSRSEMNVSTLELGDSALYLCASSLELAGANEQYFGPGTRLTVT.

The DNA of the CDR3 is TGTGCCAGCAGCTTGAGGGGCAACAAAAACATTCAGTACTTC. Translated, it gives CASSLRGNKNIQYF. V and J are TRBV5-6 and TRBJ2-4; a weak D match, TRBD1 (5 bases). Germline CDR1 SGHDT, CDR2 YYEEEE. The CDR3 is made up of 14 amino acids. Between the trimmed V and J ends, which lost 1 base and 3 bases, there was a span of 8 bases.

J is TRBJ2-3 and V is TRBV18; TRBD2 might be the D (6 bases). CDR1 is KGHSH and CDR2 is LQKENI in the germline V gene. The CDR3 spans 17 residues. Trimming cost V 3 bases and J 0 bases, with 16 bases left between them. The CDR3 DNA follows: TGTGCCAGCTCACCGGCCGGGGGAAGCCTGAGCACAGATACGCAGTATTTT. This codes for CASSPAGGSLSTDTQYF. The full variable domain, rest sourced from reference TRBV18 and TRBJ2-3, is NAGVMQNPRHLVRRRGQEARLRCSPMKGHSHVYWYRQLPEEGLKFMVYLQKENIIDESGMPKERFSAEFPKEGPSILRIQQVVRGDSAAYFCASSPAGGSLSTDTQYFGPGTRLTVL.

This sequence joins TRBV7-8 and TRBJ1-5, with D uncertain. The CDR3 has 16 residues. Trimming shortened V by 7 bases and J by 1 base, and 17 bases separated the two germline ends. Germline CDR1 and CDR2: SGHVS and FQNEAQ. The CDR3 coding sequence is TGTGCCAGCACCCAATACCCGGGATCAAGCAATCAGCCCCAGCATTTT. As protein: CASTQYPGSSNQPQHF.

The V and J genes are TRBV6-1 and TRBJ1-4; D is uncertain. Germline assignment: CDR1 MNHNS and CDR2 SASEGT. The V end was cut by 6 bases, the J end by 4 bases, with 12 bases between. The CDR3 runs to 14 residues. In nucleotides, the CDR3 is TGTGCCAGCAGCGTACAGCTGAGTAATGAAAAACTGTTTTTT. Amino acid sequence: CASSVQLSNEKLFF.